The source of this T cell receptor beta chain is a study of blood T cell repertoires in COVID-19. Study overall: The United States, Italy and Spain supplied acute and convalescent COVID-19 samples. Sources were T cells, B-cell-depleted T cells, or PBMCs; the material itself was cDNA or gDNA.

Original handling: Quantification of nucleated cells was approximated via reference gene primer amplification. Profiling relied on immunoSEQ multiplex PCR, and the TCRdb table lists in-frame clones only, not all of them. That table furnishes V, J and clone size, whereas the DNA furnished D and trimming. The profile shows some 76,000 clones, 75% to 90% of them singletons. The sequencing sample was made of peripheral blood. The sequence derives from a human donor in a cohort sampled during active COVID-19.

Written as DNA, the CDR3 is TGTGCCAGCAGTTTTAGCGGGGGGATGGATACGCAGTATTTT. The encoded protein is CASSFSGGMDTQYF. This sequence joins TRBV27 and TRBJ2-3; TRBD2 matches at 10 bases. Germline V gene data show CDR1 as MNHEY and CDR2 as SMNVEV (reference sequence). The CDR3 has 14 amino acids. Germline trimming cut 3 bases from V and 6 bases from J; bases unmatched to any gene: 3.